The subject of this entry is one TCR beta chain. The data originate from a study of blood T cell repertoires in COVID-19. For the study at large: Whether acute or convalescent, the COVID-19 samples came from the United States, Italy and Spain. PBMCs, B-cell-depleted T cells, or T cells provided the cDNA or gDNA that made up the material.

Clones were sequenced by immunoSEQ multiplex PCR, and TCRdb holds only the in-frame ones, with some missing. The sample lists around 53,000 clones; over 90% were seen once. Trimming took 0 bases from V and 6 from J, leaving 9 bases between them. The CDR3 totals 13 residues. Germline-derived CDR1 and CDR2 are SGHKS and YYEKEE (reference sequence). Source material: peripheral blood. The TCR was taken from a human donor in a cohort sampled during active COVID-19. The gene calls are TRBV5-5 and TRBJ1-1; no firm D call. For the CDR3, the DNA is TGTGCCAGCAGCTTGGGTGCGGTCCCTGAAGCTTTCTTT. Amino acid sequence: CASSLGAVPEAFF.